This TCR beta chain was identified in a study of T cells in tumors after PD-1 blockade. Across the study: Daily vismodegib 150 mg continued in a subset of anti-PD-1-treated patients.

This clone has more than one count but fewer than ten. Other DNA sequences in this sample translate to the same CDR3. The data were produced by immunoSEQ multiplex PCR, yet TCRdb's version contains in-frame clones alone and is incomplete. The data hold 15,000 or so clones, with over 75% observed a single time. Input was about 550 ng to 6,500 ng of genomic DNA from tumor or blood. Trimming took 3 bases from V and 0 from J, leaving 21 bases between them. This CDR3 comprises 19 residues. Germline V gives CDR1 SNHLY, CDR2 FYNNEI. The material was PBMCs, obtained after anti-PD-1 treatment. The TCR originated in a human donor with basal cell carcinoma. J is TRBJ2-1 and V is TRBV2; weak D call: TRBD2 (5 bases). The CDR3 DNA follows: TGTGCCAGCAGTGATGGGTGGGCGCGGGTGGGGAGCTCCTACAATGAGCAGTTCTTC. This translates into CASSDGWARVGSSYNEQFF. Combining the CDR3 with reference TRBV2 and TRBJ2-1 gives the whole variable domain EPEVTQTPSHQVTQMGQEVILRCVPISNHLYFYWYRQILGQKVEFLVSFYNNEISEKSEIFDDQFSVERPDGSNFTLKIRSTKLEDSAMYFCASSDGWARVGSSYNEQFFGPGTRLTVL.